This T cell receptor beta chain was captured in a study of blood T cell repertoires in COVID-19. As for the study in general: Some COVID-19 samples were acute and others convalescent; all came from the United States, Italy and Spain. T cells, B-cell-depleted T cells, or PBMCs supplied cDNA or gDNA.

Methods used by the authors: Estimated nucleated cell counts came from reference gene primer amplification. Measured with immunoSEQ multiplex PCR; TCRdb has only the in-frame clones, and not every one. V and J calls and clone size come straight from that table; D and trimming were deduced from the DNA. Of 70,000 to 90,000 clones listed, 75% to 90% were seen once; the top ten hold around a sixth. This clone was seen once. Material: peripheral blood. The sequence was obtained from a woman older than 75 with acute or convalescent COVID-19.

The CDR3, as DNA: TGTGCCAGCAGTTTAGCGGGGGGCAATGAGCAGTTCTTC. Translating gives CASSLAGGNEQFF. The V and J genes are TRBV12-3 or TRBV12-4 and TRBJ2-1; weak D call: TRBD2 (6 bases). Trimming took off 0 bases at V and 6 bases at J, with 6 bases between the two ends. CDR3 size: 13 residues.